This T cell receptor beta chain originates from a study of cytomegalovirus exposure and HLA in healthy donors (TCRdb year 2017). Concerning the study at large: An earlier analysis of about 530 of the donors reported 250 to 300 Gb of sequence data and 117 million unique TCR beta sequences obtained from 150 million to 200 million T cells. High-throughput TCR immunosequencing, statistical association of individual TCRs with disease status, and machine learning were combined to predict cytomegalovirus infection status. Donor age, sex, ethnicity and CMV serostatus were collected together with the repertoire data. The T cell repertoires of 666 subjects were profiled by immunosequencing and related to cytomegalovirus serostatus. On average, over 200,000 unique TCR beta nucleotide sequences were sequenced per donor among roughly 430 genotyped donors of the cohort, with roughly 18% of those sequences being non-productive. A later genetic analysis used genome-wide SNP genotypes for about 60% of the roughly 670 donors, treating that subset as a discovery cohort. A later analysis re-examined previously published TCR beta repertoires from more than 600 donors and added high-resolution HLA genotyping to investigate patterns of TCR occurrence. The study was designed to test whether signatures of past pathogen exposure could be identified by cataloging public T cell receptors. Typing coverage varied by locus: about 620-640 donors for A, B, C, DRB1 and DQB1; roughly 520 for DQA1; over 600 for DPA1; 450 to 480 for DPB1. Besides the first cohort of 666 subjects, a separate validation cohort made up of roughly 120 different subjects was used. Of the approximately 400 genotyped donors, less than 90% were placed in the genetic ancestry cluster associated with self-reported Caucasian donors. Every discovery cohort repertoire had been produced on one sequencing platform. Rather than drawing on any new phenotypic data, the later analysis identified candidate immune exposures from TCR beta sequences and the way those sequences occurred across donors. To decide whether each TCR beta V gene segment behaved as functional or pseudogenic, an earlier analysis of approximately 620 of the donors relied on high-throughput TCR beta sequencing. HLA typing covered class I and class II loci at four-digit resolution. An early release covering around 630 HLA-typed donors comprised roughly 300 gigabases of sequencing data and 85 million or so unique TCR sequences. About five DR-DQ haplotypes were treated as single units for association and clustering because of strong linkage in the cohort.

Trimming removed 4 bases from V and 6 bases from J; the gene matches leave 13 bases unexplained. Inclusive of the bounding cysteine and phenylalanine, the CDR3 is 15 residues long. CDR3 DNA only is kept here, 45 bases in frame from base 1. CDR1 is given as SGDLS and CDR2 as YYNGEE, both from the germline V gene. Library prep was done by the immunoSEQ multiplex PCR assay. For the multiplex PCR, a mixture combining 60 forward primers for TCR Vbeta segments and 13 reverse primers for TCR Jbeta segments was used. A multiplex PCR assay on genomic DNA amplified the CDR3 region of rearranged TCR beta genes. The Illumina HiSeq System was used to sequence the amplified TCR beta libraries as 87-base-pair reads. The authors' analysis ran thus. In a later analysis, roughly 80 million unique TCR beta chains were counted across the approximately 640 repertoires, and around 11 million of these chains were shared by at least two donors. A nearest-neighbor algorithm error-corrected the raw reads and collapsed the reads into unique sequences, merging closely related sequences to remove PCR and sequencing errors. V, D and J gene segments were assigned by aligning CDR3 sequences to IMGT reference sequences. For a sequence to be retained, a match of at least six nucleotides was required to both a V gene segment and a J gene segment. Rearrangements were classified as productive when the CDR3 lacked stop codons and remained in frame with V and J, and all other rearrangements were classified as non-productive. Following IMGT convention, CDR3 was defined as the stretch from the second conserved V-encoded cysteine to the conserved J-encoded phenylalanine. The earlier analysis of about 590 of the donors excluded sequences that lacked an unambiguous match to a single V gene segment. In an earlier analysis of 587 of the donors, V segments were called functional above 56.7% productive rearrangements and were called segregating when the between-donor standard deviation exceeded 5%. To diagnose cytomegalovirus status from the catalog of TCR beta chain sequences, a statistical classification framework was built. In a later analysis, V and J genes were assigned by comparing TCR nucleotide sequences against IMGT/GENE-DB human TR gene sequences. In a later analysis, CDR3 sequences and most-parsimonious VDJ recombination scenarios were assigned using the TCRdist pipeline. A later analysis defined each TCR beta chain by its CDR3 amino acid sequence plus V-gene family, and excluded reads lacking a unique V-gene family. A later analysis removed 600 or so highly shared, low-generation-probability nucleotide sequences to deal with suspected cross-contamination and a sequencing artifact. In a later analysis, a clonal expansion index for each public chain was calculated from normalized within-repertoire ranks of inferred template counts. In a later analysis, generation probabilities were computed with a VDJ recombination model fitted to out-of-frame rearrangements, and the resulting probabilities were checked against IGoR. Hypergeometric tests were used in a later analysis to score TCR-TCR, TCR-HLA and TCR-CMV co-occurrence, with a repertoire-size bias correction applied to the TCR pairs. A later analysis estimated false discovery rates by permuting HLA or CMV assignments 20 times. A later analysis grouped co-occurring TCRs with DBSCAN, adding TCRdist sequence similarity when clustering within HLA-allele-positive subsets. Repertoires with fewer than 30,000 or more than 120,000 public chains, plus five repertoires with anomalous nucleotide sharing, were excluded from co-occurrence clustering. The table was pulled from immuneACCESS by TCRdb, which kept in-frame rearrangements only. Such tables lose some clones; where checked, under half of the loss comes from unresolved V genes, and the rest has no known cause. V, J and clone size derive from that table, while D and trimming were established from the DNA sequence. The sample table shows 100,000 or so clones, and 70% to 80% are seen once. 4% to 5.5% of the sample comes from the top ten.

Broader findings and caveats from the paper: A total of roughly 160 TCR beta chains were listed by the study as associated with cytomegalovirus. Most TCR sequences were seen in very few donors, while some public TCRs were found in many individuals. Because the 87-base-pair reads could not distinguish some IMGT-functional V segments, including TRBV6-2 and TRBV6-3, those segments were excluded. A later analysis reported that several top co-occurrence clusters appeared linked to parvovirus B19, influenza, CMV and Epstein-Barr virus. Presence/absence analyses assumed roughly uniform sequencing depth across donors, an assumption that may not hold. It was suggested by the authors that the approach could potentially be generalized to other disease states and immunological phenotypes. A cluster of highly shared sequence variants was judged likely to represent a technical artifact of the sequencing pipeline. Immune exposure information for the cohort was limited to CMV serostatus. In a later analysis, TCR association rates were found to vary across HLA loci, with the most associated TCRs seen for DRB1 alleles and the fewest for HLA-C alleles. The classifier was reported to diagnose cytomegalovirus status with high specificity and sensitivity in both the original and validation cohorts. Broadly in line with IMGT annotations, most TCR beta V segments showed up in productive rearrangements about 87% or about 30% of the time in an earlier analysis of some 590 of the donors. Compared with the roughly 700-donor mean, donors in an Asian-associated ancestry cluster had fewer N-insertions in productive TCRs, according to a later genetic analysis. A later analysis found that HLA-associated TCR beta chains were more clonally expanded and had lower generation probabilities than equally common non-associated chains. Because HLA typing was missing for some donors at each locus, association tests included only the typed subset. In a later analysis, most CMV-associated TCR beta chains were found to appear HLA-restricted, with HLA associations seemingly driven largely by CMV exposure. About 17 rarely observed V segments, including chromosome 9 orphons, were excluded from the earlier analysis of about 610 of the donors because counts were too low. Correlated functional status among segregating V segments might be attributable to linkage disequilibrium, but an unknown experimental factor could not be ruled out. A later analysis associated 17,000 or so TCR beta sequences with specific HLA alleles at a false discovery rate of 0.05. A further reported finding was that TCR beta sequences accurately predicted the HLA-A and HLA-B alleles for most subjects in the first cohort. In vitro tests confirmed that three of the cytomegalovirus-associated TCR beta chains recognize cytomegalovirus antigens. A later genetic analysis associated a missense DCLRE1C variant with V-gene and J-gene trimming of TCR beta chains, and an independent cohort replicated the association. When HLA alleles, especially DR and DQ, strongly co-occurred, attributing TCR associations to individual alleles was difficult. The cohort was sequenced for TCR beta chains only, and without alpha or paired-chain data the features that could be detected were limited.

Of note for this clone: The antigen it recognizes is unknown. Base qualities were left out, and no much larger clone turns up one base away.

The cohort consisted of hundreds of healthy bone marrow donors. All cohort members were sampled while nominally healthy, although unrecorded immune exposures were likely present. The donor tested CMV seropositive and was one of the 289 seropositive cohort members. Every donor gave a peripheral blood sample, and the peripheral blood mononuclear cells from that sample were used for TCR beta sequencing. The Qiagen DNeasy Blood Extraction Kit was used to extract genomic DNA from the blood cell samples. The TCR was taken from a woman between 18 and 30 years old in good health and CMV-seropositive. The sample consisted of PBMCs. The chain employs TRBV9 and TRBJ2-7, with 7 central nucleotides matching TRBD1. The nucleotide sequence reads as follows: TGTGCCAGCAGCTATGGACAGGTGGGAACCAGCGAGCAGTACTTC. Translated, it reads CASSYGQVGTSEQYF.